The clone carrying this T cell receptor beta chain has at least ten counts. Its matching antigen is unknown. V dropped 5 bases and J dropped 2; count of bases not matched to a gene: 6. Germline loops: CDR1 SGHTA, CDR2 FQGNSA. The CDR3 consists of 15 residues. This sample was taken from a study of neurological immune-mediated disorders. Overall study findings and caveats: TCR clonal expansion peaked in HTLV-1-associated myelopathy patients and was lowest in multiple sclerosis patients.

Each CDR3 protein is one row after TCRdb ran MiXCR on the 5' RACE reads. The sample holds roughly 100,000 distinct CDR3 sequences, approximately 10% seen once. Time point reported: longitudinal time-point 3. This sequence was found in a female donor with HTLV-1-associated myelopathy (HAM/TSP). The material sequenced was PBMCs. The chain combines TRBV7-2 with TRBJ2-3; 8 bases are a match to TRBD1. The CDR3 sequence is CASSPRTGYTDTQYF. In nucleotides, the CDR3 is TGTGCCAGCAGCCCGCGGACAGGGTACACAGATACGCAGTATTTT. The full variable domain, in which reference TRBV7-2 and TRBJ2-3 provide the parts outside the CDR3, is GAGVSQSPSNKVTEKGKDVELRCDPISGHTALYWYRQSLGQGLEFLIYFQGNSAPDKSGLPSDRFSAERTGGSVSTLTIQRTQQEDSAVYLCASSPRTGYTDTQYFGPGTRLTVL.